These 2 T cell receptor beta chains were all obtained from the same sample, sequenced in a study of blood T cell repertoires in COVID-19. Produced via immunoSEQ multiplex PCR; TCRdb's table is partial and in-frame only. The data hold 150,000 to 200,000 clones, with less than 90% observed a single time. The sequenced sample was PBMCs or T cells enriched from blood (not recorded which). Receptor source: a woman between 45 and 60 years old who had recovered from COVID-19.

The J gene is TRBJ1-1, the V gene TRBV7-3; D is uncertain. Germline V gene data show CDR1 as SGHTA and CDR2 as FQGTGA. This CDR3 region has 12 residues. The ends were cut back, 5 bases at V and 0 bases at J, with 4 bases in the middle. DNA of the CDR3: TGTGCCAGCAGCCATTTGAACACTGAAGCTTTCTTT. Amino acids: CASSHLNTEAFF. Full variable domain (outside the CDR3, taken from reference TRBV7-3 and TRBJ1-1): GAGVSQTPSNKVTEKGKYVELRCDPISGHTALYWYRQSLGQGPEFLIYFQGTGAADDSGLPNDRFFAVRPEGSVSTLKIQRTERGDSAVYLCASSHLNTEAFFGQGTRLTVV.

This clone appeared a few times. This sequence joins TRBV6-5 and TRBJ2-4; no clear D gene. Germline values: CDR1 MNHEY, CDR2 SVGAGI. The ends were cut back, 4 bases at V and 8 bases at J, with 6 bases in the middle. The CDR3 has 11 residues. The CDR3 DNA sequence: TGTGCCAGCAGTTCGGTGGACATTCAGTACTTC. It encodes CASSSVDIQYF.